This passage covers 32 T cell receptor beta chains from one sample sequenced in a study of cytomegalovirus exposure and HLA in healthy donors (dated by TCRdb to between 2016 and 2019). Libraries came from the immunoSEQ multiplex PCR assay. A mixture of 60 forward primers for TCR Vbeta segments and 13 reverse primers for TCR Jbeta segments was used in the multiplex PCR. In TCRdb, the immuneACCESS table is reduced to in-frame sequences with V and J assigned. These tables do not hold every clone; where another copy was compared, an unresolved V gene accounts for under half, and the others remain unexplained. For this sample the table gives around 180,000 clones, of which over 70% were detected only once. The ten largest account for 6% to 7.5% of the sample. Input material: PBMCs. The receptors here all came from a man between 25 and 39 years old in good health and CMV-seropositive.

The chain links TRBV11-3 to TRBJ1-2; 7 bases map to TRBD1. Trimming cost V 5 bases and J 3 bases; bases outside gene matches: 15. The CDR3 consists of 17 residues. Germline CDR1 is SGHNT and CDR2 is YENEEA. The CDR3 spells CASSQGDRTKKDYGYTF. The CDR3 bases are TGTGCCAGCAGCCAGGGGGACAGAACCAAGAAGGACTATGGCTACACCTTC.

This clone was recorded only once. The chain recombines TRBV9 with TRBJ2-7; 9 bases fit TRBD2. Germline V gene data show CDR1 as SGDLS and CDR2 as YYNGEE. The ends lost 5 bases at V and 7 bases at J; junction bases unmatched: 19. This CDR3 has 17 residues. Here the CDR3 DNA reads TGTGCCAGCAGTAAGAATAGCGGGAGATCTCGATGGGGTGAGCAGTACTTC. Protein sequence: CASSKNSGRSRWGEQYF.

The J gene is TRBJ1-1, the V gene TRBV9, with TRBD1 matching over 8 bases. CDR1 and CDR2 from the germline V gene are SGDLS and YYNGEE. The CDR3 sequence is 13 residues long. V shed 1 base, J shed 11 bases, and the junction held 7 bases outside the gene matches. CDR3 region: CASSVTTGDRAFF. DNA of the CDR3: TGTGCCAGCAGCGTAACGACAGGGGATAGGGCTTTCTTT.

The rearrangement links TRBV11-2 to TRBJ1-4; 9 bases agree with TRBD1. The CDR3 spans 15 residues. The J segment lost 4 bases and the V segment lost 4 bases, leaving 4 bases of the junction unmatched. CDR1 SGHAT and CDR2 FQNNGV come from the germline V gene. CDR3 protein: CASSSGQGINEKLFF. The CDR3 DNA is TGTGCCAGCAGCTCGGGACAGGGTATTAATGAAAAACTGTTTTTT.

This rearrangement joins TRBV5-6 to TRBJ2-5; TRBD2 agrees at 10 bases. CDR3 length equals 16 residues. Germline CDR1 and CDR2: SGHDT and YYEEEE. V dropped 2 bases and J dropped 3; count of bases not matched to a gene: 7. CDR3 sequence: CASSFRSGRAEETQYF. The CDR3 nucleotides read TGTGCCAGCAGCTTTAGAAGCGGGAGGGCCGAAGAGACCCAGTACTTC.

The chain recombines TRBV6-1 with TRBJ1-4; tentative D call: TRBD1 (5 bases). The CDR3 extends over 16 amino acids. Per germline, CDR1 MNHNS and CDR2 SASEGT. The germline V and J ends were trimmed by 3 bases and 3 bases, with 14 bases remaining between them. The CDR3 reads CASSDPSSTANEKLFF. In DNA form, the CDR3 reads TGTGCCAGCAGTGACCCCTCGTCGACAGCTAATGAAAAACTGTTTTTT.

In DNA form, the CDR3 reads TGCGCCAGCAGCTTGGAGTTCTATTACGAGCAGTACTTC. It encodes CASSLEFYYEQYF. The chain employs TRBV5-1 and TRBJ2-7, with D hard to call. The CDR3 spans 13 residues. The V end was cut by 0 bases, the J end by 4 bases, with 8 bases between. Germline loops: CDR1 SGHRS, CDR2 YFSETQ.

This chain uses TRBV5-1 with TRBJ2-7; 15 nucleotides align to TRBD2. There are 20 residues in the CDR3. The germline V gene has CDR1 SGHRS and CDR2 YFSETQ. V was pared by 0 bases and J by 2 bases, with 12 bases of the junction left unmatched. The DNA of the CDR3 is TGCGCCAGCAGCTTGGGAGTTGGGGGACTAGCGGGAGGACTACCCTACGAGCAGTACTTC. Its translation: CASSLGVGGLAGGLPYEQYF.

The V and J genes are TRBV6-5 and TRBJ2-1; 7 nucleotides agree with TRBD2. The CDR3 is 16 amino acids. The V gene end was trimmed by 0 bases and the J gene end by 4 bases; junction bases not matched to a gene: 6. Looked up from germline, CDR1 is MNHEY and CDR2 is SVGAGI. In DNA form, the CDR3 reads TGTGCCAGCAGTTACTCACTACGCGGGGGATACAATGAGCAGTTCTTC. This sequence encodes CASSYSLRGGYNEQFF.

This sequence joins TRBV10-3 and TRBJ2-7; 8 bases align to TRBD1. Germline-derived CDR1 and CDR2 are ENHRY and SYGVKD. Germline trimming cut 5 bases from V and 0 bases from J; bases unmatched to any gene: 6. The CDR3 covers 15 residues. DNA for the CDR3: TGTGCCATCAGTCGGGACAGGAGCTTCTCCTACGAGCAGTACTTC. As protein: CAISRDRSFSYEQYF.

In this sample, this clone turned up once. The chain joins TRBV10-3 to TRBJ1-2; 7 bases are shared with TRBD1. The junction had 6 bases not matched to a gene; V was cut back by 5 bases and J by 0 bases. This CDR3 is 15 amino acids long. From germline, CDR1 is ENHRY and CDR2 SYGVKD. The CDR3: CAISPDRPANYGYTF. As DNA, the CDR3 is TGTGCCATCAGTCCGGACAGGCCTGCTAACTATGGCTACACCTTC.

The rearrangement links TRBV28 to TRBJ1-2; D gene unclear. Germline V gene lookup returns CDR1 MDHEN and CDR2 SYDVKM. The CDR3 extends over 14 amino acids. The germline V and J ends were trimmed by 6 bases and 5 bases, with 16 bases remaining between them. This chain's CDR3 is CASSNGGYRYGYTF. In DNA, the CDR3 is TGTGCCAGCAGCAATGGCGGATATCGTTATGGCTACACCTTC.

In its sample, this clone was seen a few times. This chain uses TRBV11-3 with TRBJ1-3; unclear D gene. CDR3 length: 15 residues. Trimming removed 1 base at V and 2 bases at J, with 9 bases between. CDR1 is SGHNT, CDR2 YENEEA, per germline. The CDR3 here is CASSLVRGTGNTIYF. The CDR3 region has the DNA TGTGCCAGCAGCTTAGTTCGAGGGACTGGAAACACCATATATTTT. Looking up the rest from reference TRBV11-3 and TRBJ1-3 gives the full variable domain: EAGVVQSPRYKIIEKKQPVAFWCNPISGHNTLYWYLQNLGQGPELLIRYENEEAVDDSQLPKDRFSAERLKGVDSTLKIQPAELGDSAVYLCASSLVRGTGNTIYFGEGSWLTVV.

The V call is TRBV7-9, the J call TRBJ2-7, with a possible D match to TRBD1 (5 bases). In germline, CDR1 is SEHNR, CDR2 FQNEAQ (reference sequence). The CDR3 covers 15 residues. Trimming stripped 1 base from V and 4 bases from J, with 14 bases between. This CDR3 reads CASSLEAQGPYEQYF. As DNA, the CDR3 is TGTGCCAGCAGCTTAGAGGCGCAGGGCCCATACGAGCAGTACTTC.

The V call is TRBV10-3, the J call TRBJ1-1; D uncertain. Deletions cut 10 bases from V and 0 bases from J, with 18 bases between. Per germline, CDR1 ENHRY and CDR2 SYGVKD. This CDR3 has 15 amino acids. In DNA form, the CDR3 reads TGTGCCACCCGCTGGGTACAGCTAATGAACACTGAAGCTTTCTTT. Its protein product is CATRWVQLMNTEAFF.

This clone was picked up one time. This chain joins TRBV11-1 and TRBJ2-3; 9 bases map to TRBD1. This CDR3 comprises 15 residues. Germline V lookup: CDR1 SGHAT, CDR2 FQDESV (reference sequence). Losses at the gene ends were 5 bases for V and 4 bases for J; bases not matched to a gene: 7. CDR3 sequence reads: CASSANRGRADTQYF. CDR3 bases: TGTGCCAGCAGCGCTAACAGGGGGCGAGCAGATACGCAGTATTTT.

This rearrangement joins TRBV28 to TRBJ2-1, with D perhaps TRBD2 (5 bases). Germline V gives CDR1 MDHEN, CDR2 SYDVKM. CDR3 length: 16 amino acids. The ends were cut back, 5 bases at V and 1 base at J, with 15 bases in the middle. The CDR3: CASSLRPGYSYNEQFF. The CDR3 coding sequence is TGTGCCAGCAGTCTGAGACCGGGGTATTCCTACAATGAGCAGTTCTTC. Combining the CDR3 with reference TRBV28 and TRBJ2-1 gives the whole variable domain DVKVTQSSRYLVKRTGEKVFLECVQDMDHENMFWYRQDPGLGLRLIYFSYDVKMKEKGDIPEGYSVSREKKERFSLILESASTNQTSMYLCASSLRPGYSYNEQFFGPGTRLTVL.

The J gene is TRBJ2-1, the V gene TRBV6-5; D might be TRBD1 (6 bases). Per germline, CDR1 MNHEY and CDR2 SVGAGI. CDR3 length equals 16 residues. The germline V and J ends were trimmed by 2 bases and 0 bases, with 11 bases remaining between them. CDR3 coding DNA: TGTGCCAGCAGTTACCAGGGACACCTCTCCTACAATGAGCAGTTCTTC. Translated: CASSYQGHLSYNEQFF.

The gene calls are TRBV27 and TRBJ1-1; tentative D call: TRBD1 (6 bases). This CDR3 contains 14 residues. The ends were cut back, 2 bases at V and 2 bases at J, with 9 bases in the middle. CDR1 is MNHEY and CDR2 is SMNVEV in the germline V gene (reference sequence). CDR3 in amino acids: CASSLVQGNTEAFF. The CDR3 nucleotides read TGTGCCAGCAGTTTAGTACAGGGCAACACTGAAGCTTTCTTT.

This clone was recorded a few times. The CDR3 spells CASSFTGTGARWTYGYTF. The DNA of the CDR3 is TGCGCCAGCAGCTTTACCGGGACAGGGGCGAGGTGGACCTATGGCTACACCTTC. The chain combines TRBV5-1 with TRBJ1-2; 10 positions agree with TRBD1. The CDR3 length is 18 residues. With 2 bases clipped from V and 4 bases from J, the junction kept 14 bases outside the gene matches. CDR1 SGHRS and CDR2 YFSETQ come from the germline V gene.

This chain joins TRBV10-1 and TRBJ2-2, with 7 bases identical to TRBD2. Germline lookup yields CDR1 WNHNN and CDR2 SYGVQD (reference sequence). The V gene end was trimmed by 6 bases and the J gene end by 5 bases; junction bases not matched to a gene: 3. The CDR3 is 13 amino acids. The CDR3 sequence is CASSRDYTGELFF. CDR3 DNA: TGCGCCAGCAGCCGGGACTATACCGGGGAGCTGTTTTTT.

This chain links TRBV4-3 with TRBJ2-3, with 9 bases lining up with TRBD2. The V segment lost 0 bases and the J segment 2 bases; nucleotides outside the gene matches: 9. Germline values: CDR1 LGHNA, CDR2 YSLEER. This CDR3 spans 18 amino acids. The CDR3 DNA follows: TGCGCCAGCAGCCAAGATCGCGGCAGCGGGGGGTACACAGATACGCAGTATTTT. It encodes CASSQDRGSGGYTDTQYF.

The chain employs TRBV27 and TRBJ2-1, with 16 bases identical to TRBD2. Germline assignment: CDR1 MNHEY and CDR2 SMNVEV (reference sequence). CDR3 size: 18 residues. The V segment lost 5 bases and the J segment 2 bases; nucleotides outside the gene matches: 6. This CDR3 is CASSPGLAGGRAYNEQFF. The DNA of the CDR3 is TGTGCCAGCAGTCCGGGACTAGCGGGAGGGCGAGCCTACAATGAGCAGTTCTTC.

The chain uses TRBV19 and TRBJ1-2, with TRBD1 matching over 10 bases. Trimming removed 4 bases from V and 4 bases from J; junction bases left unmatched: 6. CDR1 is LNHDA, CDR2 SQIVND, per germline (reference sequence). The CDR3 has 15 residues. CDR3 coding DNA: TGTGCCAGTAGTAATCTTGGGACAGGGGCCTATGGCTACACCTTC. It encodes CASSNLGTGAYGYTF. The variable domain in full, completed from reference TRBV19 and TRBJ1-2, reads DGGITQSPKYLFRKEGQNVTLSCEQNLNHDAMYWYRQDPGQGLRLIYYSQIVNDFQKGDIAEGYSVSREKKESFPLTVTSAQKNPTAFYLCASSNLGTGAYGYTFGSGTRLTVV.

This clone appeared a single time. The rearrangement links TRBV11-3 to TRBJ2-6; the match to TRBD1 covers 7 bases. The CDR3 contains 17 residues. CDR1 is SGHNT and CDR2 is YENEEA in the germline V gene. The V and J ends lost 5 bases and 1 base, in that order; junction bases with no gene match: 8. The CDR3 loop reads CASSPWDSSSGANVLTF. CDR3 nucleotides: TGTGCCAGCAGCCCGTGGGACAGCTCGTCTGGGGCCAACGTCCTGACTTTC.

Remarks on this clone: Other DNA sequences in the same sample also yield this CDR3. The V and J genes are TRBV27 and TRBJ2-1; 9 nucleotides align to TRBD2. This CDR3 spans 15 amino acids. Losses at the gene ends were 2 bases for V and 4 bases for J; bases not matched to a gene: 3. Germline CDR1 and CDR2: MNHEY and SMNVEV (reference sequence). This CDR3 is CASSLPLAGYNEQFF. The CDR3, as DNA: TGTGCCAGCAGTTTACCGCTAGCGGGATACAATGAGCAGTTCTTC.

This chain links TRBV5-4 with TRBJ1-2; 8 positions match TRBD1. The CDR3 loop spans 14 amino acids. The V and J ends lost 3 bases and 5 bases, in that order; junction bases with no gene match: 6. The germline V gene has CDR1 SGHNT and CDR2 YYREEE (reference sequence). CDR3 nucleotide sequence: TGTGCCAGCAGCTCAAAGACAGGGGAGTATGGCTACACCTTC. Protein product: CASSSKTGEYGYTF.

A single count supports this clone. The V and J genes are TRBV6-4 and TRBJ2-2; a weak D match, TRBD2 (6 bases). The CDR3 runs to 14 residues. Germline CDR1 is MRHNA and CDR2 is SNTAGT. Trimming took 5 bases from V and 3 from J, leaving 10 bases between them. CDR3 DNA: TGTGCCAGCAGTCCGGGACTCGACACCGGGGAGCTGTTTTTT. As protein: CASSPGLDTGELFF.

The V and J genes are TRBV11-2 and TRBJ1-4; D gene uncertain. V was trimmed by 5 bases and J by 0 bases, leaving 10 bases between them. The CDR3 runs 15 residues. CDR1 is SGHAT, CDR2 FQNNGV, per germline. This chain's CDR3 is CASSNGLSTNEKLFF. In DNA, the CDR3 is TGTGCCAGCAGCAACGGACTTTCAACTAATGAAAAACTGTTTTTT.

This chain connects TRBV6-6 to TRBJ2-7; D is perhaps TRBD2 (5 bases). CDR3 length equals 11 residues. The V end lost 6 bases, the J end lost 5 bases, and 8 bases lay between the germline ends. CDR1 MNHNY and CDR2 SVGAGI come from the germline V gene (reference sequence). The CDR3 DNA sequence: TGTGCCAGCAGCCGAGGGCACGAGCAGTACTTC. Protein: CASSRGHEQYF.

This chain joins TRBV19 and TRBJ1-5, with D tentatively TRBD1 (6 bases). This CDR3 contains 15 residues. Looked up from germline, CDR1 is LNHDA and CDR2 is SQIVND (reference sequence). V was pared by 8 bases and J by 3 bases, with 17 bases between. The CDR3 is CASRQRGGNNQPQHF. The CDR3 DNA reads TGTGCCAGTCGCCAGAGGGGGGGTAACAATCAGCCCCAGCATTTT. Complete variable domain (other parts from reference TRBV19 and TRBJ1-5): DGGITQSPKYLFRKEGQNVTLSCEQNLNHDAMYWYRQDPGQGLRLIYYSQIVNDFQKGDIAEGYSVSREKKESFPLTVTSAQKNPTAFYLCASRQRGGNNQPQHFGDGTRLSIL.

The table lists this clone with a few counts. The chain employs TRBV4-2 and TRBJ2-1; TRBD2 agrees at 12 bases. V shed 1 base, J shed 8 bases, and the junction held 6 bases outside the gene matches. This CDR3 has 16 residues. The germline V gene encodes CDR1 LGHNA and CDR2 YNFKEQ. This CDR3 reads CASSQGETSGSHEQFF. The CDR3 DNA is TGTGCCAGCAGCCAAGGGGAGACTAGCGGGAGCCATGAGCAGTTCTTC.